The entry below gives a single T cell receptor beta chain sequence along with its context. Its specificity is not known. These data are taken from a study of PD-1 blockade in mismatch repair-deficient tumors. Study results and caveats: All three positive peptides came from frameshift mutations, yielding around 130 blood TCRs.

Repertoires were generated with immunoSEQ multiplex PCR, while TCRdb's copy carries only in-frame clones and drops some. The profile shows about 13,000 clones, about 85% of them singletons. Time point: roughly 11-day in vitro stimulation with candidate neoantigen peptide 4. All patients were mismatch repair deficient, assessed by either PCR or immunohistochemistry. TCRs were sequenced from a few patients responding to pembrolizumab. The TCR was taken from an adult with mismatch repair-deficient cancer. Here the sequenced sample was cells cultured in vitro, taken from a patient treated with pembrolizumab.

The CDR3 loop reads CASSPRLAGYEQYF. The CDR3 nucleotides read TGTGCCAGCAGTCCCAGACTAGCGGGCTACGAGCAGTACTTC. V is TRBV2 and J is TRBJ2-7; 10 bases fit TRBD2. Trimming took 5 bases from V and 3 from J; bases not matched to a gene: 4. The CDR3 loop spans 14 amino acids. CDR1 is SNHLY and CDR2 is FYNNEI in the germline V gene.